This TCR beta chain was recovered during a study of T-cell memory formation after mild COVID-19. Across the study: Clusters of TCRs were largely donor specific. Study findings and constraints: Shrinking CD4+ clones resided mostly in CM and EM, and CD8+ ones in EMRA. Clones that shrank (day 15 to 85) were balanced CD4/CD8, whereas later expanders leaned CD4+.

Trimming at V came to 4 bases and at J to 3 bases, leaving 7 bases not matched to a gene. CDR1 is SGHDT and CDR2 is YYEEEE in the germline V gene. The CDR3 extends over 14 amino acids. TCRdb re-derived calls from the 5' RACE reads in MiXCR, one entry per CDR3 protein. In the table there are a few hundred thousand distinct CDR3 sequences, under 25% of which are singletons. Comments on this clonotype: Its target is not known.

Sequencing was performed on PBMCs or a T cell subset sorted from them (not recorded which). The gene calls are TRBV5-6 and TRBJ2-7, with 7 bases matching TRBD2. The sequence was collected from an adult woman who had mild COVID-19 (a few samples of this study predate the infection). Cell type and time point are not known. CDR3 amino acids: CASSLPGGNYEQYF. The DNA for the CDR3 is TGTGCCAGCAGCCTCCCCGGGGGGAACTACGAGCAGTACTTC.